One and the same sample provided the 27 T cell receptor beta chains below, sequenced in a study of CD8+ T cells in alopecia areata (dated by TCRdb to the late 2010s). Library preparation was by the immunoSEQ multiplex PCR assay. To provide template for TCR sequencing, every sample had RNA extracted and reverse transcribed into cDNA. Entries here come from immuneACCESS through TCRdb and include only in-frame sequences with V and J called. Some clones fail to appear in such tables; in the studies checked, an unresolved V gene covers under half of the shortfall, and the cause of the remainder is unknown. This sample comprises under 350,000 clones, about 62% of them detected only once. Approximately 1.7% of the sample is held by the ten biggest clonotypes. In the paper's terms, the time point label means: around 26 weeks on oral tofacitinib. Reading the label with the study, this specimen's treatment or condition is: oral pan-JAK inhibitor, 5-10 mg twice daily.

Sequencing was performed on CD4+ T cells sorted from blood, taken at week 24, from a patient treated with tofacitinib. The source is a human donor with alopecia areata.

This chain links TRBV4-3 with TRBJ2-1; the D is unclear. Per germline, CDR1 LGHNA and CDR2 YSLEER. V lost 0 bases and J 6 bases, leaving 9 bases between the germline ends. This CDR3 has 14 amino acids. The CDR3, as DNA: TGCGCCAGCAGCCAAGATTCGGCGATCAATGAGCAGTTCTTC. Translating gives CASSQDSAINEQFF.

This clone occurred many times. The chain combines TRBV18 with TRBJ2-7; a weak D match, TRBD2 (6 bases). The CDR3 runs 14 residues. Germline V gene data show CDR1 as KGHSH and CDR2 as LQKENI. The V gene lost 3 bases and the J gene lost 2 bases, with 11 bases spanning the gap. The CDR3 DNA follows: TGTGCCAGCTCACCGGGACTGTTGACCTACGAGCAGTACTTC. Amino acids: CASSPGLLTYEQYF.

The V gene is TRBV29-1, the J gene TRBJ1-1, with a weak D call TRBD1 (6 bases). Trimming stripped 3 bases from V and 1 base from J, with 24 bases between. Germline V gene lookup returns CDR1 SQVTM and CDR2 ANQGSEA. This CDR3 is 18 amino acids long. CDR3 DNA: TGCAGCGTTGATATCTTCCCAAGGGGGTCGAGGCCGAACACTGAAGCTTTCTTT. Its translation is CSVDIFPRGSRPNTEAFF.

The DNA of the CDR3 is TGCGCCAGCAGCTTGGTCGGGCTCAACACCGGGGAGCTGTTTTTT. Amino acid sequence: CASSLVGLNTGELFF. The chain carries TRBV5-1 and TRBJ2-2; D is unresolved. V was cut by 0 bases and J by 2 bases, with 8 bases left in between. The CDR3 length is 15 residues. The V gene's germline CDR1 is SGHRS and CDR2 YFSETQ.

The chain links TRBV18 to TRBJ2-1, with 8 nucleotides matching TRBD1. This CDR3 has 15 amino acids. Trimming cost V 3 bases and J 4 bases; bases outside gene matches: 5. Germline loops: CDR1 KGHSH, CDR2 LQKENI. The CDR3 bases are TGTGCCAGCTCACCGGGGCAGGGGGCTTACAATGAGCAGTTCTTC. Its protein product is CASSPGQGAYNEQFF. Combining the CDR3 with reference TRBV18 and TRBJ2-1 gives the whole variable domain NAGVMQNPRHLVRRRGQEARLRCSPMKGHSHVYWYRQLPEEGLKFMVYLQKENIIDESGMPKERFSAEFPKEGPSILRIQQVVRGDSAAYFCASSPGQGAYNEQFFGPGTRLTVL.

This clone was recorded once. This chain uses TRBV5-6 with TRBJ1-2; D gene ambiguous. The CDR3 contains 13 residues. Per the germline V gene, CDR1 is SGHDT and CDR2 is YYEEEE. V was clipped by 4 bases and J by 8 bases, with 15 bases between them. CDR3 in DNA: TGTGCCAGCAGCCCGACCGGGGTCTGGGGCTACACCTTC. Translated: CASSPTGVWGYTF.

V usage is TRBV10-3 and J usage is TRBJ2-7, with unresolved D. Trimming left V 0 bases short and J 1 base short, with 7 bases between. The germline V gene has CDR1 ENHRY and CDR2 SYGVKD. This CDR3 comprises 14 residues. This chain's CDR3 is CAISESASSYEQYF. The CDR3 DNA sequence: TGTGCCATCAGTGAGTCGGCCAGTTCCTACGAGCAGTACTTC.

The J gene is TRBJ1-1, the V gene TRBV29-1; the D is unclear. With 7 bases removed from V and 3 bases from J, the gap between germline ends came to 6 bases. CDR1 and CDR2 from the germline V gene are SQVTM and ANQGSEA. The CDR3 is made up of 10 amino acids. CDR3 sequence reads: CSGLDTEAFF. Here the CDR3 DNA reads TGCAGCGGGTTAGACACTGAAGCTTTCTTT.

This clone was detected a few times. CDR3 sequence reads: CASSHWTGDRNEQFF. The CDR3 nucleotides read TGCGCCAGCAGCCACTGGACAGGGGACCGCAATGAGCAGTTCTTC. V is TRBV5-1 and J is TRBJ2-1, with 9 bases lining up with TRBD1. V was clipped by 4 bases and J by 6 bases; unmatched bases: 8. Germline CDR1 SGHRS, CDR2 YFSETQ. The CDR3 runs to 15 residues.

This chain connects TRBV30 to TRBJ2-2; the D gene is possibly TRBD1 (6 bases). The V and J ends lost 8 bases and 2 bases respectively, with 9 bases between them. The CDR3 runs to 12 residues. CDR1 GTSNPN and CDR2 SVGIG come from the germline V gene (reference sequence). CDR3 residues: CAGTTNTGELFF. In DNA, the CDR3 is TGTGCCGGGACAACCAACACCGGGGAGCTGTTTTTT.

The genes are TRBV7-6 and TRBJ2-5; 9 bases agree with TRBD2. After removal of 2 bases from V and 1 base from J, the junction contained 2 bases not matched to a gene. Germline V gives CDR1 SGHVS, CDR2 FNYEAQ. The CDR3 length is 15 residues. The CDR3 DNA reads TGTGCCAGCAGCTTACTAGCGGGACGCCAAGAGACCCAGTACTTC. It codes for CASSLLAGRQETQYF.

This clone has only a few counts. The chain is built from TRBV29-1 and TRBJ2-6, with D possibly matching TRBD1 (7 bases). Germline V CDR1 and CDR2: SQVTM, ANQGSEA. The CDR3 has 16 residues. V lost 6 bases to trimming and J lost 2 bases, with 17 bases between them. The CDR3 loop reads CSVESGGTAGANVLTF. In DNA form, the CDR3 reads TGCAGCGTGGAGTCAGGGGGGACAGCTGGGGCCAACGTCCTGACTTTC.

In DNA form, the CDR3 reads TGCGCCAGCAGCCAAGAGACGGGACTACGCTACACCTTC. Protein product: CASSQETGLRYTF. The V and J genes are TRBV4-3 and TRBJ1-2, with a weak D call TRBD1 (5 bases). CDR1 LGHNA and CDR2 YSLEER come from the germline V gene. Trimming stripped 0 bases from V and 9 bases from J, with 11 bases between. The CDR3 sequence is 13 residues long.

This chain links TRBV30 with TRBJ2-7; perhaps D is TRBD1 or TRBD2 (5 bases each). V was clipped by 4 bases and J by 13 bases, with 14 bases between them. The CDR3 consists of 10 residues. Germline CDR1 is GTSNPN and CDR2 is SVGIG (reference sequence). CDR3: CAWNREGAYF. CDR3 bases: TGTGCCTGGAATCGGGAAGGGGCCTACTTC.

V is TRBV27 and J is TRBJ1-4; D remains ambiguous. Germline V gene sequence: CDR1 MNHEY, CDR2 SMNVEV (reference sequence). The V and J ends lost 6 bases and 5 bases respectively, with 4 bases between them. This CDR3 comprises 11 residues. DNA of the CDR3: TGTGCCAGCAGGCAGAATGAAAAACTGTTTTTT. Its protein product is CASRQNEKLFF.

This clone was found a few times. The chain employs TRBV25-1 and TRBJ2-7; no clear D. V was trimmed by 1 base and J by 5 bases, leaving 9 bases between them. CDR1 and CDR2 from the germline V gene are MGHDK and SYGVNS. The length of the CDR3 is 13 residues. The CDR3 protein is CASSEWNWDEQYF. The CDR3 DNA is TGTGCCAGCAGTGAATGGAATTGGGACGAGCAGTACTTC.

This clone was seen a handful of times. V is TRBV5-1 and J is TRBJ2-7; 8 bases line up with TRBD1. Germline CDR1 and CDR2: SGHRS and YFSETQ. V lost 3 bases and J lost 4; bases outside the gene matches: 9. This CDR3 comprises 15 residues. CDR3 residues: CASSSTGQGSYEQYF. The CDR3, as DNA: TGCGCCAGCAGCTCGACTGGACAGGGATCATACGAGCAGTACTTC.

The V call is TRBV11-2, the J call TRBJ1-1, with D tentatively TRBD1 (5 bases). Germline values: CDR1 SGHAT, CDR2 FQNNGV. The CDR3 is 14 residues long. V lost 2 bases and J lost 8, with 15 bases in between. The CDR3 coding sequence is TGTGCCAGCAGCTTACGTACGTCCTCAGGGGAAGCTTTCTTT. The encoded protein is CASSLRTSSGEAFF.

CDR3 region: CASSLDRISYEQYF. DNA for the CDR3: TGTGCCAGCAGCCTCGACAGGATCTCCTACGAGCAGTACTTC. The chain couples TRBV7-8 to TRBJ2-7; possible D gene TRBD1, 6 bases. The CDR3 spans 14 residues. Per germline, CDR1 SGHVS and CDR2 FQNEAQ. V lost 5 bases, J lost 0 bases, and 11 bases lay in between.

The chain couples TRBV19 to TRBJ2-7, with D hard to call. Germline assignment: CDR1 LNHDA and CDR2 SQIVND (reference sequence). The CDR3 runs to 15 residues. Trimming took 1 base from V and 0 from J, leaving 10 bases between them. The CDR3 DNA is TGTGCCAGTAGTATAGCCACTTCGAGCTCCTACGAGCAGTACTTC. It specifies CASSIATSSSYEQYF.

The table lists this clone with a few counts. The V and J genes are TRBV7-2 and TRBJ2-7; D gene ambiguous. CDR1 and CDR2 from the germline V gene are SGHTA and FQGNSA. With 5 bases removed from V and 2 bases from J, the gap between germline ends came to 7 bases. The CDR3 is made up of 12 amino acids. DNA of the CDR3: TGTGCCAGCAGCAGGACCCCCTACGAGCAGTACTTC. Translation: CASSRTPYEQYF.

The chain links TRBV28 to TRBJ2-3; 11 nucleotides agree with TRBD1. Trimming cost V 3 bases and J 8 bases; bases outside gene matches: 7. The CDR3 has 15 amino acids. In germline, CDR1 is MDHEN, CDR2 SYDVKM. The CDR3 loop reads CASSFRTGGAFTQYF. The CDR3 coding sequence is TGTGCCAGCAGTTTCAGGACAGGGGGCGCGTTTACGCAGTATTTT. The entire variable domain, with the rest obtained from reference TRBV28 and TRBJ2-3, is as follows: DVKVTQSSRYLVKRTGEKVFLECVQDMDHENMFWYRQDPGLGLRLIYFSYDVKMKEKGDIPEGYSVSREKKERFSLILESASTNQTSMYLCASSFRTGGAFTQYFGPGTRLTVL.

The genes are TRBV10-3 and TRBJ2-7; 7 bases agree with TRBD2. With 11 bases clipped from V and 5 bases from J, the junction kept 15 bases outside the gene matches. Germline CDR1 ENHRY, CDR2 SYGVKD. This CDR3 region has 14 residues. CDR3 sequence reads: CASGGGQGKDEQYF. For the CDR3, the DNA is TGTGCCTCGGGAGGTGGGCAGGGTAAAGACGAGCAGTACTTC.

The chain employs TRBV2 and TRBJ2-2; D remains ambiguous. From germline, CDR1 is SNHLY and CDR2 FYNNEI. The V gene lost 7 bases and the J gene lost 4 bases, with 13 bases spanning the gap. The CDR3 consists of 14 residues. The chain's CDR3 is CASKSTPGTGELFF. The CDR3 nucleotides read TGTGCCAGCAAGTCAACTCCCGGCACCGGGGAGCTGTTTTTT.

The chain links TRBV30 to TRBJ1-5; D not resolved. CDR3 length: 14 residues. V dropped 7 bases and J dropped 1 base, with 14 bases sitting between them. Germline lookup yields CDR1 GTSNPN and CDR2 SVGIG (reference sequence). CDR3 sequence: CAYTTFGSNQPQHF. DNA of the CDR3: TGTGCCTACACGACCTTTGGGAGCAATCAGCCCCAGCATTTT. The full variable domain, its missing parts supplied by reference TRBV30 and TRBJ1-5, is SQTIHQWPATLVQPVGSPLSLECTVEGTSNPNLYWYRQAAGRGLQLLFYSVGIGQISSEVPQNLSASRPQDRQFILSSKKLLLSDSGFYLCAYTTFGSNQPQHFGDGTRLSIL.

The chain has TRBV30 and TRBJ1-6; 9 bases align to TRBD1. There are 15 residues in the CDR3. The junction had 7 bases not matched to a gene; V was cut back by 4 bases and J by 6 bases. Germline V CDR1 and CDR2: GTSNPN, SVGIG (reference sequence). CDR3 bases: TGTGCCTGGAACTTCCGGGACAGGGTTAATTCACCCCTCCACTTT. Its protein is CAWNFRDRVNSPLHF.

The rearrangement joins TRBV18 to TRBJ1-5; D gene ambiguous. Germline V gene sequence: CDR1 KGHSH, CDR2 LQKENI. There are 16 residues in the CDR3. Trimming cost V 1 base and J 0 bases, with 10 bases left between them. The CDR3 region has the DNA TGTGCCAGCTCACCACAGCAAGGAGATAGCAATCAGCCCCAGCATTTT. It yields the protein CASSPQQGDSNQPQHF.